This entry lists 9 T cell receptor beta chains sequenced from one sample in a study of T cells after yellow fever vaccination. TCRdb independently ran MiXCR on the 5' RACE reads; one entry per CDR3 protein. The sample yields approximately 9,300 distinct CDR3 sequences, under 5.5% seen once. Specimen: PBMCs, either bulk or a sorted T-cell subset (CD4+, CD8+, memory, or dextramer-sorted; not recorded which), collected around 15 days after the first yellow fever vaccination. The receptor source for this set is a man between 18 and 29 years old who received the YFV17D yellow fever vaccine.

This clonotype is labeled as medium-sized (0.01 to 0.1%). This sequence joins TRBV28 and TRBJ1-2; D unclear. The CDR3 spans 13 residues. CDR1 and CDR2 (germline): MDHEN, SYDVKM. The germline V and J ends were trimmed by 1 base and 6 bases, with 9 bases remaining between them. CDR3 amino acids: CASSLSNADGYTF. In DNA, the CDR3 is TGTGCCAGCAGTTTATCGAATGCGGATGGCTACACCTTC.

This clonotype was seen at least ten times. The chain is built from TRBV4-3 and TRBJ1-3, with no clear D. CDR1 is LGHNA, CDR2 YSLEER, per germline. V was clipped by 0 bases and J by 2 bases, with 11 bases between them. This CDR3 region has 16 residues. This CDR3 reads CASSQDRAGAGNTIYF. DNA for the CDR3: TGCGCCAGCAGCCAAGATAGGGCCGGGGCTGGAAACACCATATATTTT.

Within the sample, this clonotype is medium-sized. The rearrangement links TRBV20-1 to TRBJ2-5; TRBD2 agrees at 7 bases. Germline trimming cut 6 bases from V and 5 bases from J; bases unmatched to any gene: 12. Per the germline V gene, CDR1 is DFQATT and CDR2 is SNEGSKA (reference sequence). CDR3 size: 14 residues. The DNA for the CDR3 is TGCAGTGCCCGACCCCTGACTAGCAGGGAGACCCAGTACTTC. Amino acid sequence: CSARPLTSRETQYF.

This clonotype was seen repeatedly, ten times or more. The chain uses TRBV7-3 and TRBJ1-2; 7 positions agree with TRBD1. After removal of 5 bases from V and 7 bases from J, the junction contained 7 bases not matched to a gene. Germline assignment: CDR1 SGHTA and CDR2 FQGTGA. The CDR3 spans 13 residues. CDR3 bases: TGTGCCAGCAGCCCCGGGACAGACGGTGGCTACACCTTC. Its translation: CASSPGTDGGYTF.

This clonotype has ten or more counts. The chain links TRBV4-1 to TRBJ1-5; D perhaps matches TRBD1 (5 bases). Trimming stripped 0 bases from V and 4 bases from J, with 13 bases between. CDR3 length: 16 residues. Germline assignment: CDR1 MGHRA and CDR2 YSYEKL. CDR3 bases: TGCGCCAGCAGCCAAGAAACCGGGGCTCATAATCAGCCCCAGCATTTT. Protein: CASSQETGAHNQPQHF.

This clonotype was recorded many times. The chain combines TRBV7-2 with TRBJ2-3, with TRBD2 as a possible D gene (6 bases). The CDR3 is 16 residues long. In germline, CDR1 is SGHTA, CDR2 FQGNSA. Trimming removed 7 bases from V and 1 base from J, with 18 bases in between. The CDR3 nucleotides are TGTGCCAGCACCCGCGGCGGGGTTGGTCGCACAGATACGCAGTATTTT. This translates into CASTRGGVGRTDTQYF. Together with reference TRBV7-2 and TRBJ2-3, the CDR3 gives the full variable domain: GAGVSQSPSNKVTEKGKDVELRCDPISGHTALYWYRQSLGQGLEFLIYFQGNSAPDKSGLPSDRFSAERTGGSVSTLTIQRTQQEDSAVYLCASTRGGVGRTDTQYFGPGTRLTVL.

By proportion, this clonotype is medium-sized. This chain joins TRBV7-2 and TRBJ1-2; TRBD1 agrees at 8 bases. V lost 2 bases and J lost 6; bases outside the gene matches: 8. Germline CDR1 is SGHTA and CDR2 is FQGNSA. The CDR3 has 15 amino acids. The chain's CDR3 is CASSLHKQGVDGYTF. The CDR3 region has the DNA TGTGCCAGCAGCTTACACAAACAGGGGGTTGATGGCTACACCTTC.

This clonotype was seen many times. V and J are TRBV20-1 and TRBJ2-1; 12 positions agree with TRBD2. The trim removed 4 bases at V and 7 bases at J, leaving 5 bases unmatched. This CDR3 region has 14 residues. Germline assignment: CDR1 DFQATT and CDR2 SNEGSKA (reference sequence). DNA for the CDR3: TGCAGTGCTATCGGACTAGCGGGGCGAAATGAGCAGTTCTTC. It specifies CSAIGLAGRNEQFF.

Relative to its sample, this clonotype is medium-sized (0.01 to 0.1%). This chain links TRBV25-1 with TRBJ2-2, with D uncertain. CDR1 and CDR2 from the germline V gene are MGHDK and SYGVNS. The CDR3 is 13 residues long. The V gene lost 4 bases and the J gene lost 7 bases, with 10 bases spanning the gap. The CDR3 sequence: CASSALFGGELFF. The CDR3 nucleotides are TGTGCCAGCAGTGCCTTATTTGGCGGGGAGCTGTTTTTT. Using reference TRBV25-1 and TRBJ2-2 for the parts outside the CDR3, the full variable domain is EADIYQTPRYLVIGTGKKITLECSQTMGHDKMYWYQQDPGMELHLIHYSYGVNSTEKGDLSSESTVSRIRTEHFPLTLESARPSHTSQYLCASSALFGGELFFGEGSRLTVL.